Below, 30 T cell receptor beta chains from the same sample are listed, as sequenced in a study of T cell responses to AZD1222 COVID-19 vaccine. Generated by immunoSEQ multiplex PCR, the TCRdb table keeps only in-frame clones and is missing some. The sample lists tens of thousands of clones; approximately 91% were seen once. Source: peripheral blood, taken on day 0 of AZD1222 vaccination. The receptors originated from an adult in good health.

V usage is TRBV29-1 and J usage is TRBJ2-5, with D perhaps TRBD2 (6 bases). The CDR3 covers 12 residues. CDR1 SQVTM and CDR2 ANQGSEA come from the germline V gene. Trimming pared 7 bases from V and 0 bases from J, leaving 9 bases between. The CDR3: CSAGEDQETQYF. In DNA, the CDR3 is TGCAGCGCTGGGGAGGACCAAGAGACCCAGTACTTC. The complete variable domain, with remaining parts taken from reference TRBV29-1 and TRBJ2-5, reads SAVISQKPSRDICQRGTSLTIQCQVDSQVTMMFWYRQQPGQSLTLIATANQGSEATYESGFVIDKFPISRPNLTFSTLTVSNMSPEDSSIYLCSAGEDQETQYFGPGTRLLVL.

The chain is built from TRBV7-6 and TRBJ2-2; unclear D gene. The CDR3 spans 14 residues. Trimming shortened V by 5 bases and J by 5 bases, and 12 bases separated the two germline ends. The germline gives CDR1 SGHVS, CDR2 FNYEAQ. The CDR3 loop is CASSPKYRTGELFF. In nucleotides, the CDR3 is TGTGCCAGCAGCCCAAAATATCGAACCGGGGAGCTGTTTTTT.

The CDR3 bases are TGTGCCAGCAGTTACGCCGGGGGGAATTCCTACAATGAGCAGTTCTTC. Translating gives CASSYAGGNSYNEQFF. The chain has TRBV6-5 and TRBJ2-1; 7 bases agree with TRBD2. The CDR3 contains 16 residues. V shed 2 bases, J shed 1 base, and the junction held 5 bases outside the gene matches. Germline V gene lookup returns CDR1 MNHEY and CDR2 SVGAGI.

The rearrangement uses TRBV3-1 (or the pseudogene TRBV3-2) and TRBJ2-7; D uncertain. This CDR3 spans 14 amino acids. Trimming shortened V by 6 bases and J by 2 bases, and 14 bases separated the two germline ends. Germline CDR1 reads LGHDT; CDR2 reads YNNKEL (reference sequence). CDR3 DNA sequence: TGTGCCAGCAGTCAGCTGGGCAGGCCCTACGAGCAGTACTTC. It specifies CASSQLGRPYEQYF.

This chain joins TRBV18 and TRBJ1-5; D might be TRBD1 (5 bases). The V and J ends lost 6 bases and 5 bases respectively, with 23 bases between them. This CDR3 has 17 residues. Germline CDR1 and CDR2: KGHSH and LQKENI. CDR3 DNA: TGTGCCAGCTCTCCTCGAGCCGGATCAGGGATGGATCAGCCCCAGCATTTT. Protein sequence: CASSPRAGSGMDQPQHF.

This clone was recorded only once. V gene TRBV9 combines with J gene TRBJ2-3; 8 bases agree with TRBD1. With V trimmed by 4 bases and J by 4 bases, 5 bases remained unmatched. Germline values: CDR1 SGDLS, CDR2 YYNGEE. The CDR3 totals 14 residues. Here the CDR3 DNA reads TGTGCCAGCAGCCCGGACAGGGAGGCAGATACGCAGTATTTT. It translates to CASSPDREADTQYF.

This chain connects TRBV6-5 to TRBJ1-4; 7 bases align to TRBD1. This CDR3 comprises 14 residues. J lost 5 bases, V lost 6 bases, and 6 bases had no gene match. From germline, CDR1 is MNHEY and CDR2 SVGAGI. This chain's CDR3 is CASRRDRRNEKLFF. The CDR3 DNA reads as TGTGCCAGCAGAAGGGACAGAAGAAATGAAAAACTGTTTTTT.

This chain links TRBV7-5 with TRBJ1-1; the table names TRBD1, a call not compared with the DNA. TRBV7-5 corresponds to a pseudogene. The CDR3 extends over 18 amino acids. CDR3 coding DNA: TGTGCCAGAAGCTTAGCGGTCCGAGACAGGGCCCCTACGTCTGAAGCTTTCTTT. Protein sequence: CARSLAVRDRAPTSEAFF.

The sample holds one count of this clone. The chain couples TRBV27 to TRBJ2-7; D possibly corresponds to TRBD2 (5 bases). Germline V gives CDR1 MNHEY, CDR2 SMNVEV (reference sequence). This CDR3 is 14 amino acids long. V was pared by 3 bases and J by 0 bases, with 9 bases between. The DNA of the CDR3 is TGTGCCAGCAGTTTCGGGGATAGCTCCTACGAGCAGTACTTC. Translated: CASSFGDSSYEQYF.

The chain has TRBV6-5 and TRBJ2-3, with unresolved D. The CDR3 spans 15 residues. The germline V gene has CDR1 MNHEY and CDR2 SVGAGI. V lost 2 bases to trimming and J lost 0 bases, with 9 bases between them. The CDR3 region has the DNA TGTGCCAGCAGTTACAAAGGATCTAGCACAGATACGCAGTATTTT. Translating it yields CASSYKGSSTDTQYF.

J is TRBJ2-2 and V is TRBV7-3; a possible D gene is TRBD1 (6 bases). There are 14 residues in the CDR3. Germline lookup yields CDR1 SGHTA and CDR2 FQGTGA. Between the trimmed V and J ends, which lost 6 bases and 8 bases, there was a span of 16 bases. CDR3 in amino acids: CASSPRQAAGELFF. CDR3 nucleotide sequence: TGTGCCAGCAGTCCCAGACAGGCCGCGGGGGAGCTGTTTTTT.

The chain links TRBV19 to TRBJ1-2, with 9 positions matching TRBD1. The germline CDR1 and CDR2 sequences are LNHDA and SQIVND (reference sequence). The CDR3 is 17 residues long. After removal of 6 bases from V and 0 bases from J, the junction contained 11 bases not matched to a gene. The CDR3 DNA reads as TGTGCCAGTAGGGACCCCGGGACAGGGCCATCTAACTATGGCTACACCTTC. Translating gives CASRDPGTGPSNYGYTF.

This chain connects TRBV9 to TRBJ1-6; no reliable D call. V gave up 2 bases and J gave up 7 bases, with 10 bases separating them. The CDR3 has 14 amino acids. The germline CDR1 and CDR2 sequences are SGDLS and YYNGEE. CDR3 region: CASSVEGPNSPLHF. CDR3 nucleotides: TGTGCCAGCAGCGTCGAGGGCCCGAATTCACCCCTCCACTTT.

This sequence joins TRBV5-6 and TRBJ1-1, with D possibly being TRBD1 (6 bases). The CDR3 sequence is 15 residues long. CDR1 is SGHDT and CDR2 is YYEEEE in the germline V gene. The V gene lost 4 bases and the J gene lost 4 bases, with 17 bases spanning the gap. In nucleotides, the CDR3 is TGTGCCAGCAGCCCACCACCCAGGGGAGGCACTGAAGCTTTCTTT. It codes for CASSPPPRGGTEAFF.

The CDR3 nucleotides are TGTGCCAGCAGTTATTCGGACCGGGGATCGGGGGAGCAGTACTTC. This sequence encodes CASSYSDRGSGEQYF. This chain uses TRBV6-6 with TRBJ2-7; D might be TRBD2 (5 bases). Deletions cut 3 bases from V and 7 bases from J, with 19 bases between. The CDR3 spans 15 residues. Per germline, CDR1 MNHNY and CDR2 SVGAGI (reference sequence).

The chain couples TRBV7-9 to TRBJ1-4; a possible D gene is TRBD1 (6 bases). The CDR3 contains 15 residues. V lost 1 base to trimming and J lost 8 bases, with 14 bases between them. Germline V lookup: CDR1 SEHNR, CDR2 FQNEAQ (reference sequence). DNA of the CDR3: TGTGCCAGCAGCTTAGGTCGGGGGGCGGCGGAAAAACTGTTTTTT. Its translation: CASSLGRGAAEKLFF.

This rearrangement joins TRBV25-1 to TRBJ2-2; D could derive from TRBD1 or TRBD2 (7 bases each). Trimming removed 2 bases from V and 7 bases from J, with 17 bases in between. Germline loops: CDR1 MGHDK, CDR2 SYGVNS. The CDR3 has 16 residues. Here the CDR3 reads CASSEIDREGYGELFF. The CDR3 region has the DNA TGTGCCAGCAGTGAAATCGACAGGGAGGGTTACGGGGAGCTGTTTTTT. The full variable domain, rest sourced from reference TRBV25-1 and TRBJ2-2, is EADIYQTPRYLVIGTGKKITLECSQTMGHDKMYWYQQDPGMELHLIHYSYGVNSTEKGDLSSESTVSRIRTEHFPLTLESARPSHTSQYLCASSEIDREGYGELFFGEGSRLTVL.

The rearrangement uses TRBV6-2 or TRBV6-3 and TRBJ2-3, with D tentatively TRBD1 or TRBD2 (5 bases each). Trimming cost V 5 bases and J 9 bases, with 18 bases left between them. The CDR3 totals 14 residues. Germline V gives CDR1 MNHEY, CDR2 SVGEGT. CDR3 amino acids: CASSPPGQMQTQYF. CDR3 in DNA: TGTGCCAGCAGTCCCCCGGGGCAGATGCAAACGCAGTATTTT.

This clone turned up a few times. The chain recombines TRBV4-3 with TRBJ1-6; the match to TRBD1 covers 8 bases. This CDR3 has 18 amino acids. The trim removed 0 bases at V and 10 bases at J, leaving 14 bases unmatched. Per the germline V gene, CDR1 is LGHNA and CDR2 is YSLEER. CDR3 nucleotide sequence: TGCGCCAGCAGCCAAGATATCCCGGCGACAGGGGTTATGTCACCCCTCCACTTT. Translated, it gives CASSQDIPATGVMSPLHF.

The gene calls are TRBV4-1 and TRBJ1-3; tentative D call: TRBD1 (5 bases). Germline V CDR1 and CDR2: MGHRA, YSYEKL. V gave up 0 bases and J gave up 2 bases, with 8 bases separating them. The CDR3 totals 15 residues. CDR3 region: CASSQDSGTGNTIYF. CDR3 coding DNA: TGCGCCAGCAGCCAAGACTCAGGGACTGGAAACACCATATATTTT.

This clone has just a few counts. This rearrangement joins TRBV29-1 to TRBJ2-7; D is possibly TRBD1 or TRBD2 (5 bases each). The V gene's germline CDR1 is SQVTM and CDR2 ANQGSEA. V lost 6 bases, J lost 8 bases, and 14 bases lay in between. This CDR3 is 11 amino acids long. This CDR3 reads CSVDEGFQQYF. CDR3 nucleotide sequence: TGCAGCGTGGACGAGGGGTTCCAGCAGTACTTC.

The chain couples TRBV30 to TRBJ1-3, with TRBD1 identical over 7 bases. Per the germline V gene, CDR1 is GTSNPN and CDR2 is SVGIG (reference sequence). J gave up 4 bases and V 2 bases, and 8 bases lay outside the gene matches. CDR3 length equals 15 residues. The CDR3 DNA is TGTGCCTGGAGTAGGTTGGCAGGGGGAGGAAACACCATATATTTT. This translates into CAWSRLAGGGNTIYF.

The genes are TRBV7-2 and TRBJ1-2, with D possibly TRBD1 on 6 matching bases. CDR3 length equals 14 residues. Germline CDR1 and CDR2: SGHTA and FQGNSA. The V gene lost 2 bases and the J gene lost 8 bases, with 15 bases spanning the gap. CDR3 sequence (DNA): TGTGCCAGCAGCTTAAGGGGGGACCCAATCGGCTACACCTTC. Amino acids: CASSLRGDPIGYTF.

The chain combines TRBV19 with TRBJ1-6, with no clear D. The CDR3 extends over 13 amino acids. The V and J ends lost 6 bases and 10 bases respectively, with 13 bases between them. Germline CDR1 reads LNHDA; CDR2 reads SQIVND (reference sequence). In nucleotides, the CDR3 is TGTGCCAGTAGGGACCGGTCGGGGTCACCCCTCCACTTT. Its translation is CASRDRSGSPLHF.

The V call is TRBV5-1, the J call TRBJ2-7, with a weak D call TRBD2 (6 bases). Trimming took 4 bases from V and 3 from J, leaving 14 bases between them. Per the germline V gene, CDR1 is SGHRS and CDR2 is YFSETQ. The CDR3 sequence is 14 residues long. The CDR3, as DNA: TGCGCCAGCAGCCCCGGGACTCGCGACTACGAGCAGTACTTC. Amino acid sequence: CASSPGTRDYEQYF.

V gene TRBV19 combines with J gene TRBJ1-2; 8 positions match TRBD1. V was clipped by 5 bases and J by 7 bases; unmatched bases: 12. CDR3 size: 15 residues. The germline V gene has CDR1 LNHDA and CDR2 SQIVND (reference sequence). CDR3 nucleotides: TGTGCCAGTAGTCTTGCCCCAGGGGGCAGAAGTGGCTACACCTTC. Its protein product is CASSLAPGGRSGYTF.

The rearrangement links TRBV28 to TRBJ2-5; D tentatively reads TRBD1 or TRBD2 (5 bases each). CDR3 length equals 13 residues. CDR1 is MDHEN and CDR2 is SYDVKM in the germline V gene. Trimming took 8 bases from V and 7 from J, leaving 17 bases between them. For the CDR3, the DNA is TGTGCCAGCCAACAGTGGGTGAGGGGGACCCAGTACTTC. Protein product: CASQQWVRGTQYF. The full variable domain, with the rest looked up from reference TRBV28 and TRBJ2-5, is DVKVTQSSRYLVKRTGEKVFLECVQDMDHENMFWYRQDPGLGLRLIYFSYDVKMKEKGDIPEGYSVSREKKERFSLILESASTNQTSMYLCASQQWVRGTQYFGPGTRLLVL.

The CDR3 nucleotides read TGTGCCAGCAGCGTAGGGCGAGATCCAAATTCACCCCTCCACTTT. Amino acids: CASSVGRDPNSPLHF. J is TRBJ1-6 and V is TRBV9; D remains unclear. The CDR3 spans 15 residues. The germline V and J ends were trimmed by 0 bases and 7 bases, with 11 bases remaining between them. Germline CDR1 reads SGDLS; CDR2 reads YYNGEE. The full variable domain, with the rest looked up from reference TRBV9 and TRBJ1-6, is DSGVTQTPKHLITATGQRVTLRCSPRSGDLSVYWYQQSLDQGLQFLIQYYNGEERAKGNILERFSAQQFPDLHSELNLSSLELGDSALYFCASSVGRDPNSPLHFGNGTRLTVT.

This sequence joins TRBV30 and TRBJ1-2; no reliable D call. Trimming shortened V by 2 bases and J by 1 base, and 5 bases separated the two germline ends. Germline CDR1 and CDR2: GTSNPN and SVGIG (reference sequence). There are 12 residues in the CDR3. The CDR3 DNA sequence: TGTGCCTGGAGTCTCAATAACTATGGCTACACCTTC. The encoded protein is CAWSLNNYGYTF.

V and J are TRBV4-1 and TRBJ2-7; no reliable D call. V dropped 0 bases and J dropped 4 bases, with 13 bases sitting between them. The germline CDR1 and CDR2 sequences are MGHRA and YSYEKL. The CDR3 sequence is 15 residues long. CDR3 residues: CASSQEGRRTYEQYF. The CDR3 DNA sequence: TGCGCCAGCAGCCAAGAAGGCAGGAGAACTTACGAGCAGTACTTC.